Listed here are 24 T cell receptor beta chains from one sample, sequenced in a study of blood T cell repertoires in COVID-19 (TCRdb year 2020). Library creation used the immunoSEQ multiplex PCR assay. TCRdb took this table from immuneACCESS and kept in-frame rearrangements with V and J called. Such tables lack part of the clones; where checked against another copy, unresolved V genes explain under half of the gap, and the rest is unexplained. The sample profile shows just over 300,000 clones; roughly 87% of them were found once. In total, the top ten clones hold about 2.3% of the sample. Sample: peripheral blood. These receptors originate from a young man with active or convalescent COVID-19.

This sequence joins TRBV3-1 (or the pseudogene TRBV3-2) and TRBJ1-2; D is undetermined. Germline CDR1 reads LGHDT; CDR2 reads YNNKEL (reference sequence). The V and J ends lost 0 bases and 0 bases respectively, with 11 bases between them. This CDR3 contains 16 residues. For the CDR3, the DNA is TGTGCCAGCAGCCAAGATTCTGGCAACACTAACTATGGCTACACCTTC. Protein: CASSQDSGNTNYGYTF.

The chain has TRBV7-8 and TRBJ2-7, with 7 bases fitting TRBD2. CDR1 and CDR2 (germline): SGHVS, FQNEAQ. V lost 5 bases, J lost 2 bases, and 6 bases stayed unmatched. The CDR3 has 14 residues. The CDR3 DNA is TGTGCCAGCAGCCCCTTAGCGGGTACCTACGAGCAGTACTTC. Translating gives CASSPLAGTYEQYF.

The rearrangement uses TRBV6-6 and TRBJ1-4; D is uncertain. The V gene lost 5 bases and the J gene lost 5 bases, with 9 bases spanning the gap. CDR3 size: 13 residues. CDR1 MNHNY and CDR2 SVGAGI come from the germline V gene (reference sequence). This CDR3 reads CASSPAVNEKLFF. CDR3 nucleotides: TGTGCCAGCAGTCCGGCGGTCAATGAAAAACTGTTTTTT.

The V gene is TRBV14, the J gene TRBJ2-5; D is ambiguous. Germline V lookup: CDR1 SGHDN, CDR2 FVKESK. V was cut by 2 bases and J by 2 bases, with 9 bases left in between. The CDR3 runs 14 residues. The CDR3: CASSQKQLQETQYF. DNA of the CDR3: TGTGCCAGCAGCCAAAAACAGCTACAAGAGACCCAGTACTTC.

CDR3 sequence reads: CATEIGGTYNEQFF. CDR3 DNA sequence: TGTGCCACAGAAATAGGAGGAACCTACAATGAGCAGTTCTTC. V gene TRBV10-3 combines with J gene TRBJ2-1, with D maybe TRBD2 (5 bases). This CDR3 contains 14 residues. V was cut by 10 bases and J by 2 bases, with 15 bases left in between. Germline-derived CDR1 and CDR2 are ENHRY and SYGVKD.

V usage is TRBV7-6 and J usage is TRBJ2-1; TRBD2 matches 9 bases. V shed 1 base, J shed 7 bases, and the junction held 8 bases outside the gene matches. Germline V lookup: CDR1 SGHVS, CDR2 FNYEAQ. This CDR3 is built from 16 residues. CDR3 sequence: CASSLVVAGGSNEQFF. In DNA, the CDR3 is TGTGCCAGCAGCTTAGTGGTGGCGGGGGGGAGTAATGAGCAGTTCTTC.

This sequence joins TRBV18 and TRBJ2-7, with 7 positions matching TRBD1. V shed 6 bases, J shed 2 bases, and the junction held 10 bases outside the gene matches. The CDR3 length is 15 residues. In germline, CDR1 is KGHSH, CDR2 LQKENI. The DNA of the CDR3 is TGTGCCAGCTCCAAGGTTGGGACAGAAACCTACGAGCAGTACTTC. Translating gives CASSKVGTETYEQYF.

This clone showed up just a few times. The chain carries TRBV19 and TRBJ1-5, with D possibly being TRBD1 (6 bases). The CDR3 totals 13 residues. The V end lost 8 bases, the J end lost 3 bases, and 11 bases lay between the germline ends. The V gene's germline CDR1 is LNHDA and CDR2 SQIVND (reference sequence). The CDR3 sequence: CASSRQDNQPQHF. In DNA, the CDR3 is TGTGCCAGTTCCAGACAGGACAATCAGCCCCAGCATTTT. Filled out from reference TRBV19 and TRBJ1-5, the complete variable domain reads DGGITQSPKYLFRKEGQNVTLSCEQNLNHDAMYWYRQDPGQGLRLIYYSQIVNDFQKGDIAEGYSVSREKKESFPLTVTSAQKNPTAFYLCASSRQDNQPQHFGDGTRLSIL.

This chain links TRBV11-2 with TRBJ2-3; D may be TRBD1 (6 bases). CDR1 is SGHAT and CDR2 is FQNNGV in the germline V gene. V was pared by 3 bases and J by 6 bases, with 22 bases between. This CDR3 spans 17 amino acids. CDR3 DNA sequence: TGTGCCAGCAGCTTTACGGGGCGAGGACAGTCGTATGATACGCAGTATTTT. Its protein product is CASSFTGRGQSYDTQYF.

This chain joins TRBV2 and TRBJ1-6; 8 positions agree with TRBD1. V dropped 1 base and J dropped 4; count of bases not matched to a gene: 12. The V gene's germline CDR1 is SNHLY and CDR2 FYNNEI. The CDR3 is 19 amino acids. This CDR3 is CASSEGIRDRIYYNSPLHF. In DNA form, the CDR3 reads TGTGCCAGCAGTGAAGGCATCCGGGACAGGATATATTATAATTCACCCCTCCACTTT.

V usage is TRBV24-1 and J usage is TRBJ2-1, with 10 positions matching TRBD2. CDR3 length equals 15 residues. CDR1 KGHDR and CDR2 SFDVKD come from the germline V gene. With V trimmed by 10 bases and J by 7 bases, 12 bases remained unmatched. CDR3 sequence (DNA): TGTGCCACGGAAGCCGCTAGCGGGAGCAGTAATGAGCAGTTCTTC. This translates into CATEAASGSSNEQFF.

The rearrangement uses TRBV27 and TRBJ2-3; a possible D gene is TRBD1 (5 bases). Germline V lookup: CDR1 MNHEY, CDR2 SMNVEV (reference sequence). Deletions cut 2 bases from V and 2 bases from J, with 8 bases between. The CDR3 is 14 amino acids. This CDR3 reads CASSLRGNTDTQYF. The CDR3 DNA follows: TGTGCCAGCAGTTTAAGGGGAAACACAGATACGCAGTATTTT.

The rearrangement uses TRBV19 and TRBJ2-4; 9 nucleotides agree with TRBD2. The V segment lost 1 base and the J segment 7 bases; nucleotides outside the gene matches: 5. The CDR3 covers 15 residues. Germline values: CDR1 LNHDA, CDR2 SQIVND (reference sequence). The CDR3 nucleotides are TGTGCCAGTAGTATAGTCGGAGCGGGGGGTAACATTCAGTACTTC. It codes for CASSIVGAGGNIQYF. The variable domain in full, completed from reference TRBV19 and TRBJ2-4, reads DGGITQSPKYLFRKEGQNVTLSCEQNLNHDAMYWYRQDPGQGLRLIYYSQIVNDFQKGDIAEGYSVSREKKESFPLTVTSAQKNPTAFYLCASSIVGAGGNIQYFGAGTRLSVL.

The chain combines TRBV28 with TRBJ2-7, with 12 nucleotides matching TRBD2. The CDR3 is 17 amino acids. Germline CDR1 MDHEN, CDR2 SYDVKM. Unmatched junction bases numbered 5, after V lost 2 bases and J lost 0 bases. CDR3: CASSLLRTSGDSYEQYF. Here the CDR3 DNA reads TGTGCCAGCAGTTTACTAAGGACTAGCGGGGACTCCTACGAGCAGTACTTC. The full variable domain, with the rest looked up from reference TRBV28 and TRBJ2-7, is DVKVTQSSRYLVKRTGEKVFLECVQDMDHENMFWYRQDPGLGLRLIYFSYDVKMKEKGDIPEGYSVSREKKERFSLILESASTNQTSMYLCASSLLRTSGDSYEQYFGPGTRLTVT.

This chain connects TRBV6-5 to TRBJ2-3; 8 bases align to TRBD1. CDR1 and CDR2 (germline): MNHEY, SVGAGI. The CDR3 extends over 14 amino acids. Trimming cost V 9 bases and J 4 bases; bases outside gene matches: 9. DNA for the CDR3: TGTGCCAGTAACCGGGACAGGACCTCAGATACGCAGTATTTT. This sequence encodes CASNRDRTSDTQYF.

Only one count was recorded for this clone. The chain employs TRBV18 and TRBJ2-7; D is unclear. V was pared by 0 bases and J by 0 bases, with 9 bases between. This CDR3 has 15 residues. Germline assignment: CDR1 KGHSH and CDR2 LQKENI. DNA for the CDR3: TGTGCCAGCTCACCACCGGGCGCAGACTCCTACGAGCAGTACTTC. This encodes CASSPPGADSYEQYF.

This clone was detected once. The chain couples TRBV2 to TRBJ2-7, with unresolved D. CDR1 SNHLY and CDR2 FYNNEI come from the germline V gene. The CDR3 is 15 amino acids. The V end lost 3 bases, the J end lost 3 bases, and 15 bases lay between the germline ends. CDR3 sequence reads: CASSDPGGSDYEQYF. The CDR3 DNA is TGTGCCAGCAGTGACCCGGGTGGAAGCGACTACGAGCAGTACTTC. The whole variable domain, remainder taken from reference TRBV2 and TRBJ2-7, is EPEVTQTPSHQVTQMGQEVILRCVPISNHLYFYWYRQILGQKVEFLVSFYNNEISEKSEIFDDQFSVERPDGSNFTLKIRSTKLEDSAMYFCASSDPGGSDYEQYFGPGTRLTVT.

The V gene is TRBV29-1, the J gene TRBJ1-1, with D perhaps matching TRBD1 (5 bases). The CDR3 length is 15 residues. The V gene lost 7 bases and the J gene lost 0 bases, with 18 bases spanning the gap. Germline V lookup: CDR1 SQVTM, CDR2 ANQGSEA. For the CDR3, the DNA is TGCAGCGGTCAGGGAGGGTGGGGGATGAACACTGAAGCTTTCTTT. This translates into CSGQGGWGMNTEAFF. Supplemented by reference TRBV29-1 and TRBJ1-1, the full variable domain reads SAVISQKPSRDICQRGTSLTIQCQVDSQVTMMFWYRQQPGQSLTLIATANQGSEATYESGFVIDKFPISRPNLTFSTLTVSNMSPEDSSIYLCSGQGGWGMNTEAFFGQGTRLTVV.

The chain joins TRBV4-1 to TRBJ2-7; D possibly corresponds to TRBD2 (6 bases). This CDR3 is 16 amino acids long. Germline V gene sequence: CDR1 MGHRA, CDR2 YSYEKL. Trimming took 6 bases from V and 3 from J, leaving 21 bases between them. Written as DNA, the CDR3 is TGCGCCAGCAGTAAGTCTCCGGGACTTGTATACTACGAGCAGTACTTC. It specifies CASSKSPGLVYYEQYF.

This clone was observed a few times. V usage is TRBV5-1 and J usage is TRBJ2-7; tentatively, D is TRBD2 (7 bases). Germline lookup yields CDR1 SGHRS and CDR2 YFSETQ. Trimming shortened V by 0 bases and J by 6 bases, and 13 bases separated the two germline ends. The CDR3 has 14 amino acids. CDR3 bases: TGCGCCAGCAGCTTGGGTGGGGGGGCGTCCGAGCAGTACTTC. Translation: CASSLGGGASEQYF.

The rearrangement uses TRBV12-3 or TRBV12-4 and TRBJ2-7, with D perhaps TRBD1 (5 bases). This CDR3 has 13 residues. V was trimmed by 2 bases and J by 2 bases, leaving 7 bases between them. The CDR3 is CASSLSRAYEQYF. In nucleotides, the CDR3 is TGTGCCAGCAGTTTAAGCAGGGCCTACGAGCAGTACTTC.

The CDR3 coding sequence is TGTGCCAGCAGTCCAACTAGCGGGAGGGGTGGGTCCTACGAGCAGTACTTC. Its protein product is CASSPTSGRGGSYEQYF. This sequence joins TRBV27 and TRBJ2-7; 13 bases agree with TRBD2. The CDR3 spans 17 residues. CDR1 and CDR2 from the germline V gene are MNHEY and SMNVEV (reference sequence). Trimming at V came to 5 bases and at J to 1 base, leaving 8 bases not matched to a gene.

The rearrangement joins TRBV28 to TRBJ1-2; D is unresolved. Germline V gene lookup returns CDR1 MDHEN and CDR2 SYDVKM. CDR3 size: 15 residues. Deletions cut 5 bases from V and 5 bases from J, with 18 bases between. The CDR3 DNA sequence: TGTGCCAGCAGTACAAACTTACAGAGCCAGTATGGCTACACCTTC. Protein sequence: CASSTNLQSQYGYTF.

The J gene is TRBJ1-4, the V gene TRBV5-1; no clear D gene. The CDR3 is 16 amino acids. Looked up from germline, CDR1 is SGHRS and CDR2 is YFSETQ. Trimming left V 0 bases short and J 2 bases short, with 11 bases between. The CDR3 region is CASSLGATRTNEKLFF. Written as DNA, the CDR3 is TGCGCCAGCAGCTTGGGAGCGACGAGGACTAATGAAAAACTGTTTTTT.